The T cell receptor (beta chain) under discussion was sequenced for a study of cytomegalovirus exposure and HLA in healthy donors. Study-level findings and limits: Association of roughly 18,000 TCR beta sequences with HLA alleles was found at 0.05 false discovery rate in a later analysis. Data from an earlier analysis indicated that most TCR beta V segments were productive either about 87% or about 30% of the time.

The primer mix had 60 Vbeta and 13 Jbeta primers. The table came from immunoSEQ multiplex PCR; TCRdb's copy has only in-frame clones and leaves some out. The table includes around 37,000 clones, roughly 80% detected once. Only a few counts were recorded for this clone. Antigen specificity is unknown. Specimen: PBMCs. The sequence was collected from a man aged 45-60 years in good health and CMV-seronegative.

The DNA for the CDR3 is TGTGCCAGCAGCTTAGATAGTCGGGAGTTCTTC. Translating it yields CASSLDSREFF. V is TRBV7-2 and J is TRBJ2-1, with no clear D. Per the germline V gene, CDR1 is SGHTA and CDR2 is FQGNSA. This CDR3 has 11 amino acids. Trimming cost V 1 base and J 14 bases, with 9 bases left between them.